The 14 T cell receptor beta chains listed next were all sequenced from one sample in a study of OX40 agonist ivuxolimab in advanced cancers. TCRdb keeps only in-frame clones here, not all; method: immunoSEQ multiplex PCR. This table holds 50,000 to 70,000 clones, about 82% found once. The sequences come from CD4+ or CD8+ T cells sorted from blood, collected in a trial of the OX40 agonist ivuxolimab. The source of these receptors is an adult with an advanced solid tumor such as melanoma, head and neck, liver or kidney cancer.

The chain links TRBV5-4 to TRBJ2-6; D unresolved. The CDR3 has 17 residues. V shed 0 bases and J shed 0 bases, with 10 bases lying between them. CDR1 is SGHNT and CDR2 is YYREEE in the germline V gene (reference sequence). This chain's CDR3 is CASSLAVQISGANVLTF. For the CDR3, the DNA is TGTGCCAGCAGCTTGGCCGTCCAGATCTCTGGGGCCAACGTCCTGACTTTC.

The J gene is TRBJ2-6, the V gene TRBV7-3; D could derive from TRBD1 or TRBD2 (5 bases each). The germline CDR1 and CDR2 sequences are SGHTA and FQGTGA. The CDR3 runs 16 residues. V was trimmed by 2 bases and J by 0 bases, leaving 8 bases between them. Here the CDR3 reads CASSLGGTSGANVLTF. CDR3 coding DNA: TGTGCCAGCAGCTTAGGGGGAACCTCTGGGGCCAACGTCCTGACTTTC.

This rearrangement joins TRBV5-6 to TRBJ2-5; a possible D gene is TRBD2 (6 bases). CDR1 is SGHDT, CDR2 YYEEEE, per germline. With 2 bases removed from V and 7 bases from J, the gap between germline ends came to 6 bases. This CDR3 spans 11 amino acids. CDR3 loop: CASSFGGTQYF. The CDR3 bases are TGTGCCAGCAGCTTCGGGGGGACCCAGTACTTC.

This rearrangement joins TRBV19 to TRBJ1-2, with unresolved D. This CDR3 spans 12 amino acids. Germline V gene data show CDR1 as LNHDA and CDR2 as SQIVND (reference sequence). Trimming took 5 bases from V and 4 from J, leaving 8 bases between them. CDR3: CASSPGPYGYTF. The DNA for the CDR3 is TGTGCCAGTAGTCCCGGACCCTATGGCTACACCTTC.

This clone came up once. J is TRBJ2-2 and V is TRBV7-6, with D maybe TRBD1 (5 bases). Germline CDR1 reads SGHVS; CDR2 reads FNYEAQ. The V and J ends lost 2 bases and 2 bases respectively, with 9 bases between them. The CDR3 runs 15 residues. The CDR3 here is CASSLRTPNTGELFF. CDR3 nucleotides: TGTGCCAGCAGCTTACGGACACCAAACACCGGGGAGCTGTTTTTT.

This chain joins TRBV7-3 and TRBJ2-2; 7 bases map to TRBD1. J gave up 5 bases and V 5 bases, and 2 bases lay outside the gene matches. CDR1 is SGHTA and CDR2 is FQGTGA in the germline V gene. CDR3 length: 13 residues. The CDR3 protein is CASSRQGTGELFF. CDR3 nucleotide sequence: TGTGCCAGCAGCCGACAGGGAACCGGGGAGCTGTTTTTT.

The V call is TRBV30, the J call TRBJ1-6, with 10 bases that match TRBD1. Trimming removed 3 bases from V and 4 bases from J; junction bases left unmatched: 9. CDR1 GTSNPN and CDR2 SVGIG come from the germline V gene (reference sequence). The CDR3 has 17 amino acids. The CDR3 DNA reads as TGTGCCTGGAGGACAGGGGGCAGTGTGAGATATAATTCACCCCTCCACTTT. Its protein product is CAWRTGGSVRYNSPLHF.

The chain links TRBV5-4 to TRBJ2-3, with 10 bases lining up with TRBD2. The length of the CDR3 is 15 residues. Germline loops: CDR1 SGHNT, CDR2 YYREEE (reference sequence). The junction had 3 bases not matched to a gene; V was cut back by 0 bases and J by 5 bases. Written as DNA, the CDR3 is TGTGCCAGCAGCTTGGGGGGACTAGCGATAGATACGCAGTATTTT. Translating gives CASSLGGLAIDTQYF. Drawing the rest from reference TRBV5-4 and TRBJ2-3, the complete variable domain is ETGVTQSPTHLIKTRGQQVTLRCSSQSGHNTVSWYQQALGQGPQFIFQYYREEENGRGNFPPRFSGLQFPNYSSELNVNALELDDSALYLCASSLGGLAIDTQYFGPGTRLTVL.

V usage is TRBV2 and J usage is TRBJ2-7; D gene ambiguous. The CDR3 totals 9 residues. Trimming left V 8 bases short and J 2 bases short, with 1 base between. Per the germline V gene, CDR1 is SNHLY and CDR2 is FYNNEI. The CDR3 protein is CASPYEQYF. The CDR3 DNA is TGTGCCAGCCCCTACGAGCAGTACTTC.

This rearrangement joins TRBV11-2 to TRBJ2-5, with TRBD1 identical over 9 bases. J lost 1 base, V lost 4 bases, and 13 bases had no gene match. CDR1 SGHAT and CDR2 FQNNGV come from the germline V gene. The CDR3 length is 18 residues. CDR3 region: CASSYRISGQGFQETQYF. As DNA, the CDR3 is TGTGCCAGCAGCTATCGAATTTCGGGACAGGGTTTCCAAGAGACCCAGTACTTC.

The rearrangement joins TRBV28 to TRBJ2-7, with 9 bases identical to TRBD1. CDR1 is MDHEN, CDR2 SYDVKM, per germline. J gave up 7 bases and V 4 bases, and 8 bases lay outside the gene matches. CDR3 length equals 14 residues. The CDR3 region has the DNA TGTGCCAGCAGTTACAGGGGGCTAATTAGGGAGCAGTACTTC. Translated, it gives CASSYRGLIREQYF.

This clone has a single count. The genes are TRBV29-1 and TRBJ2-6; either TRBD1 or TRBD2 may supply D (5 bases each). Germline-derived CDR1 and CDR2 are SQVTM and ANQGSEA. The CDR3 runs to 14 residues. In DNA, the CDR3 is TGCAGTATCGGGACGCCGGGGGGGGCCAACGTCCTGACTTTC. It yields the protein CSIGTPGGANVLTF.

V gene TRBV4-3 combines with J gene TRBJ2-4; perhaps D is TRBD1 or TRBD2 (6 bases each). CDR3 length: 20 amino acids. The germline V gene has CDR1 LGHNA and CDR2 YSLEER. The V gene lost 1 base and the J gene lost 1 base, with 23 bases spanning the gap. The chain's CDR3 is CASSQVWETQGGWAKNIQYF. DNA for the CDR3: TGCGCCAGCAGCCAAGTATGGGAGACACAAGGGGGGTGGGCCAAAAACATTCAGTACTTC.

The J gene is TRBJ2-4, the V gene TRBV4-3, with TRBD2 identical over 9 bases. The CDR3 is 18 amino acids. Germline values: CDR1 LGHNA, CDR2 YSLEER. The V gene end was trimmed by 0 bases and the J gene end by 4 bases; junction bases not matched to a gene: 10. The CDR3 nucleotides are TGCGCCAGCAGCCAAGATTCTTTTAGCGGGGGACCGAAAAACATTCAGTACTTC. Its translation: CASSQDSFSGGPKNIQYF.